Below, 6 T cell receptor beta chains from the same sample are listed, as sequenced in a study of blood T cell repertoires in COVID-19. Profiling relied on immunoSEQ multiplex PCR, and the TCRdb table lists in-frame clones only, not all of them. The table has about 110,000 clones, 60% to 85% seen once; the top ten hold less than 2%. The sequencing sample was made of peripheral blood. Receptors were obtained from a middle-aged woman with acute or convalescent COVID-19.

The V call is TRBV3-1 (or the pseudogene TRBV3-2), the J call TRBJ1-1; TRBD1 is a possible D gene (5 bases). V was clipped by 1 base and J by 6 bases, with 9 bases between them. The CDR3 runs to 13 residues. CDR1 and CDR2 (germline): LGHDT, YNNKEL (reference sequence). As DNA, the CDR3 is TGTGCCAGCAGCCAAGTGGGGGGTTCTGAAGCTTTCTTT. This sequence encodes CASSQVGGSEAFF.

V usage is TRBV7-3 and J usage is TRBJ2-7; 10 positions match TRBD2. Germline V gene lookup returns CDR1 SGHTA and CDR2 FQGTGA. This CDR3 comprises 16 residues. Unmatched junction bases numbered 15, after V lost 6 bases and J lost 7 bases. CDR3 sequence reads: CASSLSGAGGQQEQYF. CDR3 nucleotide sequence: TGTGCCAGCAGTCTGTCTGGAGCGGGGGGGCAGCAAGAGCAGTACTTC. Based on the CDR3 plus reference TRBV7-3 and TRBJ2-7, the full variable domain is GAGVSQTPSNKVTEKGKYVELRCDPISGHTALYWYRQSLGQGPEFLIYFQGTGAADDSGLPNDRFFAVRPEGSVSTLKIQRTERGDSAVYLCASSLSGAGGQQEQYFGPGTRLTVT.

The chain combines TRBV12-3 or TRBV12-4 with TRBJ1-5; D unresolved. This CDR3 has 13 residues. The V end was cut by 3 bases, the J end by 4 bases, with 7 bases between. CDR3 in DNA: TGTGCCAGCAGTTTTATGCAGAATCAGCCCCAGCATTTT. Encoded protein: CASSFMQNQPQHF.

V usage is TRBV11-2 and J usage is TRBJ2-7; D is undetermined. This CDR3 is built from 14 residues. Germline CDR1 SGHAT, CDR2 FQNNGV. Trimming shortened V by 5 bases and J by 3 bases, and 14 bases separated the two germline ends. The CDR3 loop reads CASSPSTVGYEQYF. CDR3 in DNA: TGTGCCAGCAGCCCCTCTACGGTTGGCTACGAGCAGTACTTC.

CDR3 sequence (DNA): TGTGCCAGCAGTCCGCAGGGAATAGAGTACAATGAGCAGTTCTTC. Its protein product is CASSPQGIEYNEQFF. This rearrangement joins TRBV6-5 to TRBJ2-1, with D perhaps matching TRBD1 (5 bases). Germline values: CDR1 MNHEY, CDR2 SVGAGI. V was clipped by 5 bases and J by 4 bases, with 15 bases between them. The CDR3 covers 15 residues.

This clone occurred a few times. The V call is TRBV4-3, the J call TRBJ2-3, with 11 positions matching TRBD2. J was trimmed by 2 bases and V by 1 base; bases with no gene match: 5. The CDR3 consists of 17 residues. Germline V CDR1 and CDR2: LGHNA, YSLEER. The DNA for the CDR3 is TGCGCCAGCAGCCAAGGGCCGGGACTAGCGGTCACAGATACGCAGTATTTT. Its protein is CASSQGPGLAVTDTQYF.